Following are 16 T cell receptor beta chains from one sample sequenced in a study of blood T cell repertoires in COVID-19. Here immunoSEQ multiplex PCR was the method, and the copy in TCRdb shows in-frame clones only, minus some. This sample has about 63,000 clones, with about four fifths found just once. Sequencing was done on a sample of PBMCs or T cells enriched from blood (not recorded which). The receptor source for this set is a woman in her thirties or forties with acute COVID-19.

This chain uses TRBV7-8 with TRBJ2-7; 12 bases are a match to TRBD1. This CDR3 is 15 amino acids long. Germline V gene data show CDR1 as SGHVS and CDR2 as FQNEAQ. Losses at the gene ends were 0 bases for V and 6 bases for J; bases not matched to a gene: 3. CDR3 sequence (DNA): TGTGCCAGCAGCTTAGCGCCGGGACAGGGGGCCGAGCAGTACTTC. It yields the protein CASSLAPGQGAEQYF.

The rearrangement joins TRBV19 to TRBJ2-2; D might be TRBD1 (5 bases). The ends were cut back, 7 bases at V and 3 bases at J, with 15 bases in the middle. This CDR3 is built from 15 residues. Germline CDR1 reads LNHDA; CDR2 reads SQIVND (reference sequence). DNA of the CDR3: TGTGCCAGTAAGCCCCTACCCAGGGACACCGGGGAGCTGTTTTTT. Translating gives CASKPLPRDTGELFF. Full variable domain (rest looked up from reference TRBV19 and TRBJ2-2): DGGITQSPKYLFRKEGQNVTLSCEQNLNHDAMYWYRQDPGQGLRLIYYSQIVNDFQKGDIAEGYSVSREKKESFPLTVTSAQKNPTAFYLCASKPLPRDTGELFFGEGSRLTVL.

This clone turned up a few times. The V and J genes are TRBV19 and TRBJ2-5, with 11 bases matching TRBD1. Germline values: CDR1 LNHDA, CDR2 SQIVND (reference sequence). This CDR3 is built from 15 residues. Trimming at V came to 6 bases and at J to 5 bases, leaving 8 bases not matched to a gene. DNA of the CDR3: TGTGCCAGTAGACCGGACAGGGGGCAGGAGGAGACCCAGTACTTC. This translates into CASRPDRGQEETQYF.

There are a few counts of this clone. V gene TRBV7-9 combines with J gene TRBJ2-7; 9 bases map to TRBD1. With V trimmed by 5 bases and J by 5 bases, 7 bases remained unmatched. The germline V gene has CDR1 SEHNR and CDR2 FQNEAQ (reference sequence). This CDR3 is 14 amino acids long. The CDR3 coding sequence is TGTGCCAGCAGCGGGGGACAGGGCGCCGACGAGCAGTACGTC. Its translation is CASSGGQGADEQYV.

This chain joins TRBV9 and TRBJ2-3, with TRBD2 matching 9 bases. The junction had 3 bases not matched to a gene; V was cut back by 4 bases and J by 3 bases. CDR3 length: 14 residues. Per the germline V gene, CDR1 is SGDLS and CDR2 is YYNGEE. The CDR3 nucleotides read TGTGCCAGCAGCTTTGGACTAGCGACAGATACGCAGTATTTT. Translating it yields CASSFGLATDTQYF.

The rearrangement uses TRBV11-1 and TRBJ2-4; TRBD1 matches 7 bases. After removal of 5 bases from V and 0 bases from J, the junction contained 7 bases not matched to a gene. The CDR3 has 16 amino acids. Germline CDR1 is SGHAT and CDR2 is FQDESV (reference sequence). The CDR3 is CASSDRQGRAKNIQYF. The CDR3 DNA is TGTGCCAGCAGCGATCGACAGGGAAGAGCCAAAAACATTCAGTACTTC.

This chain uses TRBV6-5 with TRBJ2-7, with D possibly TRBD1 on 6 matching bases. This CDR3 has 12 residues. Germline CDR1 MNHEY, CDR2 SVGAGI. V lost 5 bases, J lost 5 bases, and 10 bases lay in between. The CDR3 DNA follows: TGTGCCAGCAGTCCGGACAGAAACGAGCAGTACGTC. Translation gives CASSPDRNEQYV.

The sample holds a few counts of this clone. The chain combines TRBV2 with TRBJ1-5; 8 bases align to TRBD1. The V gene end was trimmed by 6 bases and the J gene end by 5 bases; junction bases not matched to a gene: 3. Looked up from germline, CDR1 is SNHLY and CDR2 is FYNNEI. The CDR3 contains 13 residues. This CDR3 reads CASSVRGHQPQHF. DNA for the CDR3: TGTGCCAGCAGCGTCAGGGGGCATCAGCCCCAGCATTTT. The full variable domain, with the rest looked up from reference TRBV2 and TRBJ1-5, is EPEVTQTPSHQVTQMGQEVILRCVPISNHLYFYWYRQILGQKVEFLVSFYNNEISEKSEIFDDQFSVERPDGSNFTLKIRSTKLEDSAMYFCASSVRGHQPQHFGDGTRLSIL.

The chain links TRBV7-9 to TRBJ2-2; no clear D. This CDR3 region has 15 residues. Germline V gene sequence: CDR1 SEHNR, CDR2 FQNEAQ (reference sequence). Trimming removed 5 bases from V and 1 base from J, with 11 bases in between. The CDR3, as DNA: TGTGCCAGCAGCCCCAGACTCCTGAACACCGGGGAGCTGTTTTTT. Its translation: CASSPRLLNTGELFF.

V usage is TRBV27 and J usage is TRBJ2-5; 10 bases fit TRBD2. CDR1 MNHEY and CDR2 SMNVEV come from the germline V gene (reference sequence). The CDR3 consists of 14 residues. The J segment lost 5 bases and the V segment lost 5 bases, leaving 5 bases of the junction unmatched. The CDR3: CASSTSGVGETQYF. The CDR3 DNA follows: TGTGCCAGCAGTACTAGCGGGGTGGGGGAGACCCAGTACTTC.

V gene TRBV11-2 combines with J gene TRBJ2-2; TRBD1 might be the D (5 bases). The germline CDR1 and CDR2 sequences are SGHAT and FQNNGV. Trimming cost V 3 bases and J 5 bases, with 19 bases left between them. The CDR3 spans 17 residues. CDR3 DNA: TGTGCCAGCAGCTTGGGATCTGGGCCTGCAGGGACCGGGGAGCTGTTTTTT. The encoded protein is CASSLGSGPAGTGELFF.

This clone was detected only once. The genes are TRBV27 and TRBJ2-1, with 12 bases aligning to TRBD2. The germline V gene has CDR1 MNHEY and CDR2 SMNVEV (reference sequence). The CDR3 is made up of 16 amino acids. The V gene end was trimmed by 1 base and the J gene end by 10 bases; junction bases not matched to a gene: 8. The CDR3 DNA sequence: TGTGCCAGCAGTTTATTCCGACTAGCGGGAGATCAGGAGCAGTTCTTC. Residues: CASSLFRLAGDQEQFF.

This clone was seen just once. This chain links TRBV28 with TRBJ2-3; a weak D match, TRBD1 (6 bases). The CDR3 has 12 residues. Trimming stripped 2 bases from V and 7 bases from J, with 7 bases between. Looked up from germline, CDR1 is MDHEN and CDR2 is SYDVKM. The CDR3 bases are TGTGCCAGCAGTTTAGGGACAAATACGCAGTATTTT. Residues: CASSLGTNTQYF.

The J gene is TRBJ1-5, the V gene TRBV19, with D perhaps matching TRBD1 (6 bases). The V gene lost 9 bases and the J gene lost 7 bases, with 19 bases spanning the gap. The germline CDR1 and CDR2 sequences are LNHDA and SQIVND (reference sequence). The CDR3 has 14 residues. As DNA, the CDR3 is TGTGCCAGCAGGGGAGACAGCTATTCGCAGCCCCAGCATTTT. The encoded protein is CASRGDSYSQPQHF.

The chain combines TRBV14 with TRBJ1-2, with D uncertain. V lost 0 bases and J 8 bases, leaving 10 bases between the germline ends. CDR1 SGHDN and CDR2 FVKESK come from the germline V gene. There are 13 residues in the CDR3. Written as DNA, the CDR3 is TGTGCCAGCAGCCAAGAGCTAGCGAGAGGCTACACCTTC. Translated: CASSQELARGYTF.

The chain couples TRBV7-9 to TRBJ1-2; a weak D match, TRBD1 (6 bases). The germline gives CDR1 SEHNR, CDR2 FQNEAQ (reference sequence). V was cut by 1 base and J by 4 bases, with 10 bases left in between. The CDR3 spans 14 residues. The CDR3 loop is CASSLDRDTYGYTF. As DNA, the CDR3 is TGTGCCAGCAGCTTAGACCGGGACACCTATGGCTACACCTTC.